Sequencing of this T cell receptor beta chain was carried out in a study of long-term antiretroviral therapy in people with HIV. Broader study findings: CDR3 length ranges were narrower in HIV repertoires than in controls. Clones that expanded before ART (that is, prior to treatment) dominated the repertoire at all time points.

Running of the v3.0 immunoSEQ assay took place at survey level. Measured with immunoSEQ multiplex PCR; TCRdb has only the in-frame clones, and not every one. Seen here are tens of thousands of clones, 85% to 90% observed once, and the top ten hold 3.5% to 5.5%. On this clone: The antigen is undetermined.

The CDR3 sequence is 14 residues long. Germline CDR1 SGHRS, CDR2 YFSETQ. Trimming took 0 bases from V and 1 from J, leaving 6 bases between them. Source: unsorted PBMCs, taken 1.3 years after starting antiretroviral therapy. The sequence was obtained from a man between 60 and 75 years old with HIV. The J gene is TRBJ2-3, the V gene TRBV5-1; D uncertain. CDR3 protein: CASSLDGRTDTQYF. As DNA, the CDR3 is TGCGCCAGCAGCTTGGACGGGCGCACAGATACGCAGTATTTT.